The clone carrying this T cell receptor beta chain has more than one count but fewer than ten. The antigen is unknown. The V segment lost 2 bases and the J segment 4 bases; nucleotides outside the gene matches: 14. CDR3 length: 19 amino acids. The germline V gene encodes CDR1 SGHRS and CDR2 YFSETQ. The TCRbeta library was prepared with unique molecular identifiers. TCRdb itself ran the PCR reads through MiXCR, one entry per CDR3 protein. The table includes about 900,000 distinct CDR3 sequences, about 31% detected once. The data stem from a study of T-cell reconstitution after alpha-beta-depleted transplantation in children. General study points: A year post-transplant, T-cell counts and diversity derived mostly from newly produced T cells.

V is TRBV5-1 and J is TRBJ2-3, with 12 bases that match TRBD2. The receptor was derived from a boy younger than two who had a stem cell transplant for SCID, so the T cells may come from the graft donor. Sequenced material: PBMCs, mostly from graft donor cells, taken 360 days after TCRalphabeta/CD19-depleted stem cell transplant. The CDR3 coding sequence is TGCGCCAGCAGCTTTTCGCCTAGCGGGGGGGAAGGATCCTCAGATACGCAGTATTTT. Its translation: CASSFSPSGGEGSSDTQYF.